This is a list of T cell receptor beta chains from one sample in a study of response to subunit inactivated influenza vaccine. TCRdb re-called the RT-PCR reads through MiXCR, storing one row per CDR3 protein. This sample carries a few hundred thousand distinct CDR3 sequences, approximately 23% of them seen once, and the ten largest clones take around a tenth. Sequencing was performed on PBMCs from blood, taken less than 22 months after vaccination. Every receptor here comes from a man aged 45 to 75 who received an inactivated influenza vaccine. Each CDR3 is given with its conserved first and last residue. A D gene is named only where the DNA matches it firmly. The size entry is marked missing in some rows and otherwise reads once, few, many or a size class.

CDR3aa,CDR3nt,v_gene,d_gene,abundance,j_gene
CSAREPRGGDDQPQHF,TGCAGTGCTAGAGAACCACGGGGCGGCGATGATCAGCCCCAGCATTTT,TRBV20-1,-,many,TRBJ1-5
CASSADSMNTEAFF,TGTGCCAGCAGCGCCGACAGCATGAACACTGAAGCTTTCTTT,TRBV9,-,few,TRBJ1-1
CASSSQGAGSISPLHF,TGTGCCAGCAGCTCACAGGGGGCAGGGAGTATTTCACCCCTCCACTTT,TRBV7-8,TRBD1,few,TRBJ1-6
CASSFPLGRTEAFF,TGTGCCAGCAGCTTCCCTTTAGGGAGGACTGAAGCTTTCTTT,TRBV5-5,-,few,TRBJ1-1
CASSPLRLRGVNTEAFF,TGCGCCAGCAGCCCGCTCCGCTTGAGAGGGGTGAACACTGAAGCTTTCTTT,TRBV4-1,-,-,TRBJ1-1
CSATRTGRTNEKLFF,TGCAGTGCGACCCGGACAGGAAGGACTAATGAAAAACTGTTTTTT,TRBV20-1,TRBD1,many,TRBJ1-4
CSAKKGGTDTQYF,TGCAGTGCTAAAAAGGGGGGCACAGATACGCAGTATTTT,TRBV20-1,-,-,TRBJ2-3
CASSLLRGNEAFF,TGTGCCAGCAGTTTACTACGAGGGAATGAAGCTTTCTTT,TRBV27,-,-,TRBJ1-1
CSILAGGRNEQFF,TGCAGTATTCTAGCGGGAGGGCGTAATGAGCAGTTCTTC,TRBV20-1,TRBD2,-,TRBJ2-1
CAISQGTGTDTQYF,TGTGCCATCAGCCAGGGTACTGGCACAGATACGCAGTATTTT,TRBV10-3,-,few,TRBJ2-3
CASSFTGLSGELFF,TGTGCCAGCAGTTTTACAGGGCTGTCCGGGGAGCTGTTTTTT,TRBV28,-,-,TRBJ2-2
CASSYTGDRAGVRYEQYF,TGTGCCAGCAGTTACACAGGGGACCGAGCGGGGGTAAGATACGAGCAGTACTTC,TRBV6-5,-,few,TRBJ2-7
CASSYPVNRRAPNTEAFF,TGTGCCAGCAGTTACCCCGTTAATCGCAGGGCCCCGAACACTGAAGCTTTCTTT,TRBV6-2/TRBV6-3,-,-,TRBJ1-1
CASRGVGAISSGANVLTF,TGTGCCAGCAGGGGAGTCGGGGCTATTTCTTCTGGGGCCAACGTCCTGACTTTC,TRBV12-3/TRBV12-4,-,few,TRBJ2-6
CSAGGIQETQYF,TGCAGCGCTGGCGGGATACAAGAGACCCAGTACTTC,TRBV29-1,-,-,TRBJ2-5
CASSLGLAGQGPTRTGELFF,TGCGCCAGCAGCTTGGGTCTGGCGGGACAGGGCCCTACGAGGACCGGGGAGCTGTTTTTT,TRBV5-1,TRBD1,few,TRBJ2-2
CASSYAGTGTYEQYF,TGTGCCAGCAGTTACGCGGGGACAGGAACCTACGAGCAGTACTTC,TRBV6-5,TRBD1,-,TRBJ2-7
CASSLAHGRVFYGYTF,TGTGCCAGCAGCTTAGCCCACGGAAGAGTGTTCTATGGCTACACCTTC,TRBV7-2,-,few,TRBJ1-2
CASSRVRTLRSSYNSPLHF,TGTGCTAGCAGCAGGGTTCGGACGCTTAGGAGCTCCTATAATTCACCCCTCCACTTT,TRBV7-7,-,-,TRBJ1-6
CASSQGLLRNTGELFF,TGTGCCAGCAGCCAAGGCTTACTGAGGAACACCGGGGAGCTGTTTTTT,TRBV3-1,-,few,TRBJ2-2
CSVADGFPEQYF,TGCAGCGTTGCGGACGGCTTCCCCGAGCAGTACTTC,TRBV29-1,-,few,TRBJ2-7
CSVPKIWGDGDTQYF,TGCAGCGTCCCGAAGATATGGGGGGATGGAGATACGCAGTATTTT,TRBV29-1,-,once,TRBJ2-3
CSAGGTNYGYTF,TGCAGTGCTGGGGGGACGAACTATGGCTACACCTTC,TRBV20-1,-,-,TRBJ1-2
CASSLRLKDGQNEKLFF,TGCGCCAGCAGCTTACGATTGAAGGACGGACAAAATGAAAAACTGTTTTTT,TRBV5-1,-,-,TRBJ1-4